This passage covers 8 T cell receptor beta chains from one sample sequenced in a study of graft-versus-host responses after intestinal transplantation. The data were produced by immunoSEQ multiplex PCR, yet TCRdb's version contains in-frame clones alone and is incomplete. The sample records 65,000 to 90,000 clones, approximately 90% being singletons. Their specific antigens are unknown. The sample was unstimulated CD8+ T cells sorted from spleen or lymph node cells, taken before transplant. All receptors derive from a human donor who was the organ donor for an intestinal transplant.

This clone was observed a single time. The chain recombines TRBV7-9 with TRBJ1-2; a weak D match, TRBD1 (5 bases). V was cut by 2 bases and J by 5 bases, with 9 bases left in between. The CDR3 totals 13 residues. Germline assignment: CDR1 SEHNR and CDR2 FQNEAQ (reference sequence). The CDR3 bases are TGTGCCAGCAGCTTAAGCAGGGATTATGGCTACACCTTC. It is translated as CASSLSRDYGYTF. Variable domain in full (rest from reference TRBV7-9 and TRBJ1-2): DTGVSQNPRHKITKRGQNVTFRCDPISEHNRLYWYRQTLGQGPEFLTYFQNEAQLEKSRLLSDRFSAERPKGSFSTLEIQRTEQGDSAMYLCASSLSRDYGYTFGSGTRLTVV.

This clone has only a few counts. V and J are TRBV21-1 and TRBJ1-4. TRBV21-1 is described as a pseudogene. There are 14 residues in the CDR3. Written as DNA, the CDR3 is TGTGCCAGCGGCAGGCGAACAACTAATGAAAAACTGTTTTTT. Its translation: CASGRRTTNEKLFF.

The chain recombines TRBV5-1 with TRBJ2-7, with 7 positions matching TRBD2. Germline values: CDR1 SGHRS, CDR2 YFSETQ. This CDR3 has 17 amino acids. With V trimmed by 1 base and J by 5 bases, 15 bases remained unmatched. As DNA, the CDR3 is TGCGCCAGCAGCTTGCAAGTCCTTGGGAGGGAGCGAGACGAGCAGTACTTC. Protein product: CASSLQVLGRERDEQYF.

This clone was recorded only once. V usage is TRBV5-1 and J usage is TRBJ2-1; 14 nucleotides match TRBD2. Germline lookup yields CDR1 SGHRS and CDR2 YFSETQ. J lost 9 bases, V lost 0 bases, and 8 bases had no gene match. The CDR3 extends over 17 amino acids. The CDR3 DNA follows: TGCGCCAGCAGCTTGGCGGGACTAGCGGGAGTCCGAAGTGAGCAGTTCTTC. Translation: CASSLAGLAGVRSEQFF.

The gene calls are TRBV4-2 and TRBJ2-5; 8 bases are shared with TRBD2. The V segment lost 1 base and the J segment 3 bases; nucleotides outside the gene matches: 7. Germline V CDR1 and CDR2: LGHNA, YNFKEQ. The CDR3 runs to 16 residues. CDR3 sequence reads: CASSQGAGRVEETQYF. The DNA for the CDR3 is TGTGCCAGCAGCCAAGGTGCCGGGAGGGTGGAAGAGACCCAGTACTTC.

This chain uses TRBV2 with TRBJ2-3; D is ambiguous. CDR3 length: 13 residues. Germline V gives CDR1 SNHLY, CDR2 FYNNEI. Trimming pared 3 bases from V and 1 base from J, leaving 5 bases between. The CDR3 protein is CASSDGGTDTQYF. CDR3 nucleotides: TGTGCCAGCAGTGATGGAGGCACAGATACGCAGTATTTT.

The gene calls are TRBV27 and TRBJ2-3, with 11 bases lining up with TRBD2. Looked up from germline, CDR1 is MNHEY and CDR2 is SMNVEV (reference sequence). Germline trimming cut 4 bases from V and 5 bases from J; bases unmatched to any gene: 8. The CDR3 runs to 16 residues. The CDR3 DNA reads TGTGCCAGCAGTTACTCACTCGGGACTAGCGGAGATACGCAGTATTTT. Its protein is CASSYSLGTSGDTQYF.

This chain joins TRBV6-5 and TRBJ1-1; no reliable D call. CDR1 MNHEY and CDR2 SVGAGI come from the germline V gene. This CDR3 has 12 residues. Trimming removed 3 bases at V and 3 bases at J, with 5 bases between. CDR3 amino acids: CASSYFDTEAFF. The CDR3 coding sequence is TGTGCCAGCAGTTATTTCGACACTGAAGCTTTCTTT.